What follows are 28 T cell receptor beta chains derived from one specimen sequenced in a study of spatial heterogeneity in lung cancer. Time point defined: sample taken at primary tumor resection. Unsorted samples of tumor, nontumor lung or frozen PBMC had their whole RNA sequenced. MiXCR, run by TCRdb on the 5' RACE reads, gives a single entry per CDR3 protein. The table includes fewer than 40,000 distinct CDR3 sequences, 6.5% to 9.5% detected once. Source: PBMCs, taken at surgery. These receptors all come from a male donor with early-stage non-small cell lung cancer.

This clonotype was detected a few times. This chain joins TRBV4-3 and TRBJ2-4; TRBD2 might be the D (5 bases). The CDR3 is made up of 15 amino acids. Trimming took 4 bases from V and 9 from J, leaving 19 bases between them. Germline CDR1 and CDR2: LGHNA and YSLEER. CDR3 residues: CASSPSYDVGVIQYF. The CDR3 bases are TGCGCCAGCAGCCCGTCCTACGATGTGGGAGTCATTCAGTACTTC.

This clonotype was observed many times. J is TRBJ2-5 and V is TRBV5-1, with TRBD2 matching 12 bases. Germline V gene sequence: CDR1 SGHRS, CDR2 YFSETQ. V lost 4 bases to trimming and J lost 2 bases; unmatched junction nucleotides: 6. This CDR3 contains 16 residues. This CDR3 reads CASSPRLAGVQETQYF. CDR3 nucleotides: TGCGCCAGCAGCCCACGACTAGCGGGAGTGCAAGAGACCCAGTACTTC.

This clonotype was observed many times. The V and J genes are TRBV27 and TRBJ2-1; perhaps TRBD2 as D (5 bases). The CDR3 consists of 14 residues. Germline V gene lookup returns CDR1 MNHEY and CDR2 SMNVEV (reference sequence). Trimming stripped 6 bases from V and 5 bases from J, with 14 bases between. The CDR3 is CASSFISANNEQFF. The CDR3 nucleotides are TGTGCCAGCAGCTTCATTAGCGCTAACAATGAGCAGTTCTTC.

This clonotype was counted ten times or more. The chain recombines TRBV5-4 with TRBJ1-1; 8 bases are shared with TRBD1. CDR1 and CDR2 from the germline V gene are SGHNT and YYREEE (reference sequence). J was trimmed by 4 bases and V by 2 bases; bases with no gene match: 4. The CDR3 is made up of 14 amino acids. This CDR3 reads CASSFQGAGTEAFF. The CDR3 nucleotides are TGTGCCAGCAGCTTCCAGGGGGCTGGCACTGAAGCTTTCTTT.

This clonotype was counted between two and nine times. The chain is built from TRBV6-5 and TRBJ2-1; D gene ambiguous. V was cut by 1 base and J by 0 bases, with 7 bases left in between. CDR3 length equals 15 residues. Germline CDR1 and CDR2: MNHEY and SVGAGI. CDR3 sequence (DNA): TGTGCCAGCAGTTACTTCTTCGACTCCTACAATGAGCAGTTCTTC. It translates to CASSYFFDSYNEQFF.

At least ten counts were recorded for this clonotype. This chain uses TRBV11-1 with TRBJ2-1; perhaps TRBD2 as D (6 bases). V was pared by 5 bases and J by 0 bases, with 14 bases between. Per the germline V gene, CDR1 is SGHAT and CDR2 is FQDESV (reference sequence). The CDR3 consists of 16 residues. In DNA, the CDR3 is TGTGCCAGCAGCGTACTTACCGGGAGCTCCTACAATGAGCAGTTCTTC. Protein sequence: CASSVLTGSSYNEQFF.

This clonotype showed up many times. This sequence joins TRBV2 and TRBJ1-6; D not certain. CDR1 is SNHLY, CDR2 FYNNEI, per germline. CDR3 length: 13 residues. Trimming shortened V by 7 bases and J by 7 bases, and 11 bases separated the two germline ends. The CDR3 nucleotides are TGTGCCAGCATAAAAGGGAGAAATTCACCCCTCCACTTT. Protein: CASIKGRNSPLHF.

In its sample, this clonotype was seen many times. The rearrangement links TRBV18 to TRBJ1-5; D perhaps matches TRBD1 (5 bases). CDR1 is KGHSH and CDR2 is LQKENI in the germline V gene. V lost 3 bases and J lost 9, with 18 bases in between. This CDR3 contains 15 residues. The CDR3 protein is CASSPSGTKDWPQHF. CDR3 coding DNA: TGTGCCAGCTCACCGTCCGGGACCAAGGATTGGCCCCAGCATTTT. Together with reference TRBV18 and TRBJ1-5, the CDR3 gives the full variable domain: NAGVMQNPRHLVRRRGQEARLRCSPMKGHSHVYWYRQLPEEGLKFMVYLQKENIIDESGMPKERFSAEFPKEGPSILRIQQVVRGDSAAYFCASSPSGTKDWPQHFGDGTRLSIL.

The V gene is TRBV12-3 or TRBV12-4, the J gene TRBJ1-4; a possible D gene is TRBD1 (5 bases). The CDR3 spans 15 residues. Trimming took 4 bases from V and 7 from J, leaving 16 bases between them. CDR3 in amino acids: CASSSGTVYGEKLFF. CDR3 in DNA: TGTGCCAGCAGTTCAGGGACTGTTTACGGTGAAAAACTGTTTTTT.

This clonotype was recorded many times. The chain joins TRBV7-9 to TRBJ1-5, with a tentative D call TRBD1 (6 bases). Germline V lookup: CDR1 SEHNR, CDR2 FQNEAQ (reference sequence). V lost 5 bases, J lost 6 bases, and 17 bases lay in between. CDR3 length: 15 amino acids. CDR3 nucleotides: TGTGCCAGCAGCGGGGAAGGGGGTTTGGGTCAGCCCCAGCATTTT. This encodes CASSGEGGLGQPQHF.

At least ten counts were recorded for this clonotype. J is TRBJ1-1 and V is TRBV13; weak D call: TRBD1 (6 bases). V dropped 7 bases and J dropped 8 bases, with 20 bases sitting between them. Germline loops: CDR1 PRHDT, CDR2 FYEKMQ (reference sequence). This CDR3 region has 14 residues. In DNA form, the CDR3 reads TGTGCCAGCACCAGGGGCCTGGCCGCGATAGAAGCTTTCTTT. Translated: CASTRGLAAIEAFF.

The chain uses TRBV11-3 and TRBJ2-3; 7 bases are a match to TRBD2. CDR1 is SGHNT and CDR2 is YENEEA in the germline V gene. J gave up 2 bases and V 8 bases, and 10 bases lay outside the gene matches. The CDR3 has 15 amino acids. CDR3 loop: CASASHGGDTDTQYF. In nucleotides, the CDR3 is TGTGCCAGCGCATCCCATGGGGGGGACACAGATACGCAGTATTTT.

There are many counts of this clonotype. CDR3 amino acids: CSVVKGQTTGELFF. The CDR3 nucleotides read TGCAGCGTTGTTAAGGGACAGACGACCGGGGAGCTGTTTTTT. The rearrangement uses TRBV29-1 and TRBJ2-2; the match to TRBD1 covers 7 bases. The junction had 7 bases not matched to a gene; V was cut back by 4 bases and J by 5 bases. CDR1 is SQVTM, CDR2 ANQGSEA, per germline. This CDR3 region has 14 residues.

This clonotype came up a few times. J is TRBJ1-2 and V is TRBV11-2, with D perhaps TRBD1 (6 bases). The CDR3 has 16 residues. Germline V gene data show CDR1 as SGHAT and CDR2 as FQNNGV. Trimming pared 4 bases from V and 4 bases from J, leaving 19 bases between. The CDR3 DNA follows: TGTGCCAGCAGCTCCACCCGGGGGCAACGGGGCTATGGCTACACCTTC. Translation: CASSSTRGQRGYGYTF. Based on the CDR3 plus reference TRBV11-2 and TRBJ1-2, the full variable domain is EAGVAQSPRYKIIEKRQSVAFWCNPISGHATLYWYQQILGQGPKLLIQFQNNGVVDDSQLPKDRFSAERLKGVDSTLKIQPAKLEDSAVYLCASSSTRGQRGYGYTFGSGTRLTVV.

This clonotype occurred many times. The CDR3 DNA reads TGTGCCAGCAGCTTATATGTTAGCGGGGACGGCGGGGAGCTGTTTTTT. Protein sequence: CASSLYVSGDGGELFF. The chain couples TRBV11-2 to TRBJ2-2; 8 bases match TRBD2. J gave up 7 bases and V 2 bases, and 9 bases lay outside the gene matches. The germline gives CDR1 SGHAT, CDR2 FQNNGV. The CDR3 spans 16 residues.

This clonotype was seen at least ten times. V is TRBV6-2 or TRBV6-3 and J is TRBJ2-7, with no clear D. V lost 2 bases and J lost 2, with 10 bases in between. CDR1 and CDR2 from the germline V gene are MNHEY and SVGEGT. This CDR3 spans 14 amino acids. The CDR3 protein is CASSYGLGPYEQYF. The CDR3 DNA reads TGTGCCAGCAGTTACGGCCTTGGGCCCTACGAGCAGTACTTC.

Only a few counts were recorded for this clonotype. The V call is TRBV12-3 or TRBV12-4, the J call TRBJ2-2; D possibly corresponds to TRBD1 (5 bases). The CDR3 sequence is 12 residues long. Trimming shortened V by 9 bases and J by 5 bases, and 10 bases separated the two germline ends. The CDR3 spells CASLGETGELFF. In DNA form, the CDR3 reads TGTGCCAGTCTAGGGGAAACCGGGGAGCTGTTTTTT.

Concerning this clonotype: At one of its ends the junction is not consistent with the germline gene, which may arise from a read error. The chain carries TRBV5-1 and TRBJ2-5; no definite D call. Germline CDR1 reads SGHRS; CDR2 reads YFSETQ. The CDR3 totals 14 residues. CDR3 coding DNA: TGCGCCAGCAGTTTGGCACAGTCCCAAGAGACCCAGTACTTC. As protein: CASSLAQSQETQYF. Based on the CDR3 plus reference TRBV5-1 and TRBJ2-5, the full variable domain is KAGVTQTPRYLIKTRGQQVTLSCSPISGHRSVSWYQQTPGQGLQFLFEYFSETQRNKGNFPGRFSGRQFSNSRSEMNVSTLELGDSALYLCASSLAQSQETQYFGPGTRLLVL.

Of note for this clonotype: A much larger clonotype is one base distant, so this may be a read error. The rearrangement uses TRBV10-3 and TRBJ1-1; no definite D call. The CDR3 is 14 amino acids. Trimming shortened V by 7 bases and J by 4 bases, and 16 bases separated the two germline ends. Germline V gives CDR1 ENHRY, CDR2 SYGVKD. CDR3 in DNA: TGTGCCATCAACAGTCCCGGTGCGACCACTGAAGCTTTCTTT. Protein product: CAINSPGATTEAFF.

This chain connects TRBV4-3 to TRBJ1-5; the D gene is possibly TRBD1 (5 bases). Trimming stripped 3 bases from V and 7 bases from J, with 10 bases between. The CDR3 has 13 amino acids. CDR1 LGHNA and CDR2 YSLEER come from the germline V gene. The CDR3 is CASSHQRDQPQHF. Written as DNA, the CDR3 is TGCGCCAGCAGCCATCAGAGGGACCAGCCCCAGCATTTT.

The V and J genes are TRBV20-1 and TRBJ1-1, with D possibly TRBD1 on 6 matching bases. From germline, CDR1 is DFQATT and CDR2 SNEGSKA (reference sequence). Trimming removed 0 bases at V and 9 bases at J, with 17 bases between. The CDR3 length is 14 residues. The CDR3 sequence: CSARDLDSPYKAFF. Here the CDR3 DNA reads TGCAGTGCTAGAGATCTGGACAGTCCCTATAAAGCTTTCTTT.

This clonotype has a handful of counts. The CDR3 sequence: CASSRSSGESGELFF. The CDR3 DNA reads TGTGCCAGCTCACGGTCTAGCGGAGAGTCCGGGGAGCTGTTTTTT. The chain combines TRBV18 with TRBJ2-2; 7 nucleotides agree with TRBD2. The V gene end was trimmed by 4 bases and the J gene end by 6 bases; junction bases not matched to a gene: 8. The CDR3 length is 15 residues. From germline, CDR1 is KGHSH and CDR2 LQKENI.

V and J are TRBV24-1 and TRBJ2-1; 10 bases agree with TRBD2. Germline CDR1 reads KGHDR; CDR2 reads SFDVKD. Trimming cost V 2 bases and J 7 bases; bases outside gene matches: 10. The CDR3 totals 17 residues. The CDR3 loop is CATSDWGGLAALNEQFF. CDR3 nucleotide sequence: TGTGCCACCAGTGATTGGGGTGGACTAGCGGCATTAAATGAGCAGTTCTTC.

This clonotype showed up many times. The J gene is TRBJ2-5, the V gene TRBV5-1; 9 nucleotides align to TRBD1. The ends lost 3 bases at V and 6 bases at J; junction bases unmatched: 9. The CDR3 is 15 residues long. Germline V gene lookup returns CDR1 SGHRS and CDR2 YFSETQ. The CDR3 coding sequence is TGCGCCAGCAGCTCCCGACAGGGGGTCGGGAAGACCCAGTACTTC. It codes for CASSSRQGVGKTQYF.

There are many counts of this clonotype. The chain recombines TRBV7-3 with TRBJ2-1, with a weak D call TRBD2 (6 bases). V was shortened by 5 bases and J by 0 bases, with 17 bases between the two germline ends. The length of the CDR3 is 17 residues. Germline V gives CDR1 SGHTA, CDR2 FQGTGA. The CDR3 is CASSKNLLADSYNEQFF. For the CDR3, the DNA is TGTGCCAGCAGCAAAAACCTACTAGCCGACTCCTACAATGAGCAGTTCTTC. The full variable domain, its missing parts supplied by reference TRBV7-3 and TRBJ2-1, is GAGVSQTPSNKVTEKGKYVELRCDPISGHTALYWYRQSLGQGPEFLIYFQGTGAADDSGLPNDRFFAVRPEGSVSTLKIQRTERGDSAVYLCASSKNLLADSYNEQFFGPGTRLTVL.

In this sample, this clonotype turned up many times. The CDR3 DNA reads TGTGCCAGCAGCCCCCCCCGAACCGCCTACAATGAGCAGTTCTTC. Translated: CASSPPRTAYNEQFF. The genes are TRBV7-9 and TRBJ2-1; unclear D gene. CDR1 and CDR2 from the germline V gene are SEHNR and FQNEAQ (reference sequence). CDR3 length: 15 residues. V lost 5 bases to trimming and J lost 2 bases, with 13 bases between them.

This rearrangement joins TRBV4-1 to TRBJ2-7; a possible D gene is TRBD1 (6 bases). The CDR3 has 15 amino acids. Looked up from germline, CDR1 is MGHRA and CDR2 is YSYEKL. V dropped 1 base and J dropped 1 base, with 11 bases sitting between them. The chain's CDR3 is CASSQGARGSYEQYF. Written as DNA, the CDR3 is TGCGCCAGCAGCCAAGGTGCCAGGGGATCCTACGAGCAGTACTTC.

This clonotype was counted at least ten times. The rearrangement uses TRBV10-3 and TRBJ1-5; 9 bases align to TRBD1. Germline loops: CDR1 ENHRY, CDR2 SYGVKD. The junction had 17 bases not matched to a gene; V was cut back by 0 bases and J by 5 bases. There are 20 residues in the CDR3. Written as DNA, the CDR3 is TGTGCCATCAGTGAGTCCCCGGACAGGGGATCCAGCGATTTAGATCAGCCCCAGCATTTT. Protein sequence: CAISESPDRGSSDLDQPQHF.